This T cell receptor (beta chain) was sequenced during a study of blood T cells in healthy people across ages. The wider study: About one barcoded beta molecule was captured per two T cells (by template switching). General study findings and limits: A strong correlation between TCR beta diversity and naive T cell percentage was seen.

A word on this clonotype: The antigen is unknown. Germline is not matched at one junction end, which may reflect a read error.

Through a sample-barcoded 5' primer and a J-beta primer mix, a second PCR was run for roughly 6 to 12 cycles. TCRdb independently ran MiXCR on the 5' RACE reads; one entry per CDR3 protein. The profile shows roughly 500,000 distinct CDR3 sequences, 27% of them singletons. This CDR3 region has 14 residues. From germline, CDR1 is MNHNY and CDR2 SVGAGI (reference sequence). The authors drew 8.5 to 10 milliliters of peripheral blood from each donor. The chain couples TRBV6-6 to TRBJ2-7; D unresolved. This clonotype originated in a woman in her 70s in good health. The sequenced sample consisted of blood. The CDR3 reads CASTAGPRSYEQHF. CDR3 DNA: TGTGCCAGCACCGCCGGGCCGCGCTCCTACGAGCAGCACTTC.